This entry is about one TCR beta chain. Its target is not known. This entry belongs to a study of OX40 agonist ivuxolimab in advanced cancers. Overall study findings and caveats: The work left the antigen specificity of expanded peripheral T cells undetermined.

The repertoire was sequenced with immunoSEQ multiplex PCR; TCRdb's copy has only in-frame clones and lacks some. The sample lists about 52,000 clones; about 85% were seen once. V dropped 1 base and J dropped 2; count of bases not matched to a gene: 18. The CDR3 runs 21 residues. CDR1 and CDR2 from the germline V gene are LGHNA and YSLEER. This receptor was obtained from an adult with an advanced solid tumor such as melanoma, head and neck, liver or kidney cancer. Material: CD4+ or CD8+ T cells sorted from blood, obtained in a trial of the OX40 agonist ivuxolimab. The V and J genes are TRBV4-3 and TRBJ2-3; 10 bases match TRBD2. CDR3 protein: CASSQGPDFAGSGGVTDTQYF. CDR3 coding DNA: TGCGCCAGCAGCCAAGGGCCCGATTTTGCCGGAAGCGGGGGGGTCACAGATACGCAGTATTTT.